This is a list of T cell receptor beta chains from one sample in a study of T-cell memory formation after mild COVID-19. MiXCR was run by TCRdb on the 5' RACE reads, yielding one entry per CDR3 protein. The table lists a few hundred thousand distinct CDR3 sequences, 15% to 20% of them singletons. The sequenced sample was PBMCs or a T cell subset sorted from them (not recorded which). These receptors were collected from a man younger than 35 who had mild COVID-19 (a few samples of this study predate the infection). Cell type and time point are not known. Both conserved end residues are part of each CDR3. D genes are given only for firm matches. Size tells how often a clone was seen (once, few, many) or the class of an expanded clone, and some rows leave it out.

J	V	D	size	DNA	CDR3
TRBJ1-6	TRBV5-1	-	few	TGCGCCAGCAGCTTGGAGGCGGAAGATAATTCACCCCTCCACTTT	CASSLEAEDNSPLHF
TRBJ1-2	TRBV19	-	-	TGTGCCAGTACCAGGGGTCGAGGCTACACCTTC	CASTRGRGYTF
TRBJ1-1	TRBV9	TRBD1	-	TGTGCCAGCAGCGTAGGGCAGGGGGCCGACACTGAAGCTTTCTTT	CASSVGQGADTEAFF
TRBJ2-6	TRBV20-1	-	many	TGCAGTGCTAGGATTTCTGGGGCCAACGTCCTGACTTTC	CSARISGANVLTF
TRBJ2-4	TRBV10-3	TRBD1	-	TGTGCCATCAGTGAGTCAAGGTCTGGGCAGGGGGCTGAGTACTTC	CAISESRSGQGAEYF
TRBJ2-3	TRBV5-1	TRBD2	many	TGCGCCAGCAGCGGTAGCGGGGCCACAGATACGCAGTATTTT	CASSGSGATDTQYF
TRBJ2-1	TRBV4-1	-	-	TGCGCCAGCAGCCAAGATGTGAGTCGGGGGAGGCTTGGGGATGAGCAGTTCTTC	CASSQDVSRGRLGDEQFF
TRBJ2-7	TRBV7-9	-	few	TGTGCCAGCGCTCTCCTCGGCGAGCAGTACTTC	CASALLGEQYF
TRBJ1-5	TRBV4-1	-	many	TGCGCCAGCAGCGGGGTGGGCAATCAGCCCCAGCATTTT	CASSGVGNQPQHF
TRBJ2-1	TRBV7-2	TRBD2	few	TGTGCCAGCAGCGTAACTAGCGGGGTGTACAATGAGCAGTTCTTC	CASSVTSGVYNEQFF
TRBJ2-5	TRBV21-1	-	-	TGTGCCAGCCGAATTGAGGACGGGTGGAAAGAGACCCAGTACTTC	CASRIEDGWKETQYF
TRBJ2-7	TRBV29-1	-	-	TGCAGCATCCGGGAGCAGGGGTTCGAGCAGTACTTC	CSIREQGFEQYF
TRBJ2-3	TRBV20-1	-	-	TGCAGTGCTACGGCAGGGGAAGGAACAGATACGCAGTATTTT	CSATAGEGTDTQYF
TRBJ2-2	TRBV6-2/TRBV6-3	-	-	TGTGCTACGCGGGGTGGGTCCCGAGGCACCGGGGAGCTGTTTTTT	CATRGGSRGTGELFF
TRBJ2-6	TRBV5-1	TRBD2	-	TGCGCCAGCAGGCCCGGGGGGACTCCTGGGGCCAACGTCCTGACTTTC	CASRPGGTPGANVLTF
TRBJ2-1	TRBV24-1	-	-	TGTGCCACCAGTGTTGGATCAGCCAATGAGCAGTTCTTC	CATSVGSANEQFF
TRBJ2-4	TRBV7-8	TRBD1	-	TGTGCCAGCAGCGACCACCCGTGGGACAGGGAGTTTGTGGGAGCCAAAAACATTCAGTACTTC	CASSDHPWDREFVGAKNIQYF
TRBJ1-6	TRBV4-3	-	-	TGCGCCAGCAGCCAAGAGGGAGACAGGAAAACACCCCTCCACTTT	CASSQEGDRKTPLHF
TRBJ2-4	TRBV20-1	-	few	TGCAGTGCTAGAGTAGACACGATGGGCATTCAGTACTTC	CSARVDTMGIQYF
TRBJ2-6	TRBV11-2	-	few	TGTGCCAGCAGCTGGGGCCGGGGTTTCTCTGGGGCCAACGTCCTGACTTTC	CASSWGRGFSGANVLTF
TRBJ1-1	TRBV28	-	many	TGTGCCAGCAGTTTTCGGGGGAGTGAAGCTTTCTTT	CASSFRGSEAFF
TRBJ2-1	TRBV9	-	-	TGTGCCAGCAGCCCGGGGGTTCTAGTAAACTCCTACAATGAGCAGTTCTTC	CASSPGVLVNSYNEQFF
TRBJ2-1	TRBV12-3/TRBV12-4	TRBD2	-	TGTGCCAGCATCCGCAGCGGGGGGTCGGTTGAGCAGTTCTTC	CASIRSGGSVEQFF
TRBJ1-5	TRBV6-1	-	-	TGTGCCAGCAGTTTCCGGGAGGCGGGCAATCAGCCCCAGCATTTT	CASSFREAGNQPQHF
TRBJ2-7	TRBV20-1	-	-	TGCAGTGCTATTAGGGTGGGTGGCGAGCAGTACTTC	CSAIRVGGEQYF
TRBJ1-5	TRBV4-3	-	many	TGCGCCAGCAGCCAAGAGGGTAAGGGAGCTCAGCCCCAGCATTTT	CASSQEGKGAQPQHF
TRBJ2-5	TRBV7-2	-	many	TGTGCCAGCAGCTTGAGGCCTAGCCGGGAGACCCAGTACTTC	CASSLRPSRETQYF
TRBJ2-1	TRBV5-4	TRBD2	-	TGTGCCAGCAGCTCGCGGGGGTCCTACAATGAGCAGTTCTTC	CASSSRGSYNEQFF
TRBJ2-5	TRBV5-1	-	-	TGCGCCAGCAGCCGACTACGTGAGGAGACCCAGTACTTC	CASSRLREETQYF
TRBJ2-5	TRBV7-2	TRBD2	-	TGTGCCAGCAGCACAACCGGGACTAGCGGGATCGAACTGAGCCAAGAGACCCAGTACTTC	CASSTTGTSGIELSQETQYF
TRBJ1-2	TRBV20-1	-	-	TGCAGTGCTAGAGTGCCGGACGGTCCTAACTATGGCTACACCTTC	CSARVPDGPNYGYTF
TRBJ2-1	TRBV4-1	TRBD1	few	TGCGCCAGCAGCCAACGACAGGGGGGCTACAATGAGCAGTTCTTC	CASSQRQGGYNEQFF
TRBJ2-4	TRBV7-9	-	-	TGTGCCAGCGAAGCGGGAGCCAAAAACATTCAGTACTTC	CASEAGAKNIQYF
TRBJ1-1	TRBV28	-	-	TGTGCCAGCAGTACCTGGACAGCTAACACTGAAGCTTTCTTT	CASSTWTANTEAFF
TRBJ1-4	TRBV5-5	-	-	TGTGCCAGCAGCTTGTTGGGGGCGACTAATGAAAAACTGTTTTTT	CASSLLGATNEKLFF
TRBJ2-3	TRBV16	-	-	TGTGCCAGCAGCCAATCGGTAGATACGCAGTATTTT	CASSQSVDTQYF
TRBJ1-2	TRBV4-1	TRBD1	-	TGCGCCAGCAGCGTTCCGGGACAGGGGTACGGCTACACCTTC	CASSVPGQGYGYTF
TRBJ2-5	TRBV10-3	TRBD2	-	TGTGCCACCTCTCCTAGCGGGGGGGAAGAGACCCAGTACTTC	CATSPSGGEETQYF